The present T cell receptor (beta chain) was sequenced within a study of cytomegalovirus exposure and HLA in healthy donors. General study points: Later analysis identified a missense DCLRE1C variant that was linked to TCR beta V- and J-gene trimming.

V shed 0 bases and J 2 bases; nucleotides not matched to a gene: 7. The length of the CDR3 is 17 residues. CDR1 is LNHNV, CDR2 YYDKDF, per germline (reference sequence). Concerning this clone: Its target is unknown.

Primers for the PCR totalled 60 Vbeta and 13 Jbeta. The assay was immunoSEQ multiplex PCR, and TCRdb's table has in-frame clones only and misses some. The table for this sample gives 120,000 to 150,000 clones. Sequencing was carried out using PBMCs. The chain links TRBV15 to TRBJ2-7, with 10 bases identical to TRBD1. This sequence originates from a woman under 30 in good health and CMV-seronegative. This CDR3 reads CATSRDRPGQGAYEQYF. CDR3 sequence (DNA): TGTGCCACCAGCAGAGATCGGCCCGGACAGGGGGCCTACGAGCAGTACTTC.